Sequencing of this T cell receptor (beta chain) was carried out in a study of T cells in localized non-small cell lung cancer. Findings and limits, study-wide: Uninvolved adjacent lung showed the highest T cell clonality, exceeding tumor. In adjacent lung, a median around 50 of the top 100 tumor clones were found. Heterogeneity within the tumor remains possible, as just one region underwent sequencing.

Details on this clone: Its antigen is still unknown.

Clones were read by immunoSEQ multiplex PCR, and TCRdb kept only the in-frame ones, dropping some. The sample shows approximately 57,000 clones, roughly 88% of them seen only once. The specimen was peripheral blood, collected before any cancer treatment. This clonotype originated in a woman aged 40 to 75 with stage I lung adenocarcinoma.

The CDR3 protein is CASSPTTGLYEQYF. CDR3 coding DNA: TGTGCCAGCAGCCCGACGACAGGGCTTTACGAGCAGTACTTC. The rearrangement uses TRBV11-2 and TRBJ2-7; 7 bases map to TRBD1. The CDR3 consists of 14 residues. V lost 5 bases to trimming and J lost 4 bases; unmatched junction nucleotides: 8. CDR1 is SGHAT and CDR2 is FQNNGV in the germline V gene.